This TCR beta chain emerged from a study of blood T cell repertoires in COVID-19. Study as a whole: PBMCs, B-cell-depleted T cells, or T cells provided the cDNA or gDNA that made up the material.

The germline gives CDR1 SNHLY, CDR2 FYNNEI. This CDR3 contains 12 residues. V lost 6 bases and J lost 2, with 6 bases in between. Sequenced by immunoSEQ multiplex PCR; TCRdb stores in-frame clones only, minus some. The repertoire holds a few hundred thousand clones, 86% seen once, with 3% in the top ten. This sequence joins TRBV2 and TRBJ2-3; D unclear. The specimen was peripheral blood. The TCR originated in a woman aged 25-40 years with active or convalescent COVID-19. CDR3 protein: CASRADTDTQYF. The CDR3 DNA sequence: TGTGCCAGCAGGGCTGACACAGATACGCAGTATTTT. The variable domain in full, with the rest retrieved from reference TRBV2 and TRBJ2-3, is EPEVTQTPSHQVTQMGQEVILRCVPISNHLYFYWYRQILGQKVEFLVSFYNNEISEKSEIFDDQFSVERPDGSNFTLKIRSTKLEDSAMYFCASRADTDTQYFGPGTRLTVL.